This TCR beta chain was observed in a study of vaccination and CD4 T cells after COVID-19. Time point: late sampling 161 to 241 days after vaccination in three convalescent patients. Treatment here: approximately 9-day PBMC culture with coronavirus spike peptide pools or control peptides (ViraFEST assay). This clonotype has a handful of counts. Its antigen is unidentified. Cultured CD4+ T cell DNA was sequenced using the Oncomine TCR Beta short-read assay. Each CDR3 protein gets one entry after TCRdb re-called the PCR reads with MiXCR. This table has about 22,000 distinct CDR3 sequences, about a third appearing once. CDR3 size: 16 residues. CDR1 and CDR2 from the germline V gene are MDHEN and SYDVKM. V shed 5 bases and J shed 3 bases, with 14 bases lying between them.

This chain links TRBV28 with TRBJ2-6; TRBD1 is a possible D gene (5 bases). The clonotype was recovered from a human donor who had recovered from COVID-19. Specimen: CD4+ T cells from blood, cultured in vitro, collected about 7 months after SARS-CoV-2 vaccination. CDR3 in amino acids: CASSGAVRFGANVLTF. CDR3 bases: TGTGCCAGCAGTGGGGCAGTAAGGTTTGGGGCCAACGTCCTGACTTTC. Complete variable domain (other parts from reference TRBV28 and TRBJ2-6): DVKVTQSSRYLVKRTGEKVFLECVQDMDHENMFWYRQDPGLGLRLIYFSYDVKMKEKGDIPEGYSVSREKKERFSLILESASTNQTSMYLCASSGAVRFGANVLTFGAGSRLTVL.